This T cell receptor beta chain is from a study of T-cell reconstitution after alpha-beta-depleted transplantation in children. The sample holds many counts of this clonotype. Its antigen is unidentified. The CDR3 is 15 residues long. Trimming left V 0 bases short and J 4 bases short, with 14 bases between. In germline, CDR1 is SQVTM, CDR2 ANQGSEA. Study-wide points: Diversity and T-cell counts at one year after transplant derived mostly from new T cells. Approximately two months post-transplant, alpha-beta T cells reportedly originated from several hundred expanded graft clones. Surviving recipient T cells and thymic progenitors accounted for the high day-60 TCRbeta diversity observed in some patients.

Unique molecular identifiers were incorporated into the prepared TCRbeta library. TCRdb reprocessed the PCR reads via MiXCR and lists one record per CDR3 protein. The data contain under 250,000 distinct CDR3 sequences, approximately 6.9% of them seen just once; the ten biggest clones take up about 6%. The sequence derives from a boy under 10 years old with acute lymphoblastic leukemia, due to receive a stem cell transplant. This sample comprised PBMCs, obtained before TCRalphabeta/CD19-depleted stem cell transplant. The rearrangement joins TRBV29-1 to TRBJ2-3, with TRBD2 as a possible D gene (6 bases). CDR3 bases: TGCAGCGTTGAAGAACTAGCTGAGGGCCCAGATACGCAGTATTTT. Amino acid sequence: CSVEELAEGPDTQYF.